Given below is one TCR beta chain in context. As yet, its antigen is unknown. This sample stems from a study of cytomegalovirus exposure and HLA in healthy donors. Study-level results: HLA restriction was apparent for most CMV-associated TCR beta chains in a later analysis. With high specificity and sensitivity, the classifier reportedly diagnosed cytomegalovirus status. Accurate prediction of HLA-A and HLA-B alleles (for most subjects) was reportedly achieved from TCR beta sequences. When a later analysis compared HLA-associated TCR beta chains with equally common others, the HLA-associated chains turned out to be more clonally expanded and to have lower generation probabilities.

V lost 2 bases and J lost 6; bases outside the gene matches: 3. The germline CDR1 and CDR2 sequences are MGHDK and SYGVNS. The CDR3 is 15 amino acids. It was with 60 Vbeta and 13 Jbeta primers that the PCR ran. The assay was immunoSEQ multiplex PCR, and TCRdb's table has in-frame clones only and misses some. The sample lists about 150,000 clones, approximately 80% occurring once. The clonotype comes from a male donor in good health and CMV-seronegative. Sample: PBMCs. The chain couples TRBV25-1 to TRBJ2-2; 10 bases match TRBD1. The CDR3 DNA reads TGTGCCAGCAGTGAAAGTGGACAGGGGGCCGGGGAGCTGTTTTTT. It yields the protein CASSESGQGAGELFF. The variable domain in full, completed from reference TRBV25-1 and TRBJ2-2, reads EADIYQTPRYLVIGTGKKITLECSQTMGHDKMYWYQQDPGMELHLIHYSYGVNSTEKGDLSSESTVSRIRTEHFPLTLESARPSHTSQYLCASSESGQGAGELFFGEGSRLTVL.